One sample yielded the 3 T cell receptor beta chains listed below, sequenced in a study of blood T cell repertoires in COVID-19. Profiling relied on immunoSEQ multiplex PCR, and the TCRdb table lists in-frame clones only, not all of them. Of about 310,000 clones in the sample, roughly 84% were seen once. Sequenced material: peripheral blood. These receptors came from a man between 50 and 59 years old with active or convalescent COVID-19.

This rearrangement joins TRBV5-4 to TRBJ2-1; 9 nucleotides match TRBD1. The junction had 3 bases not matched to a gene; V was cut back by 4 bases and J by 4 bases. CDR3 length equals 14 residues. CDR1 and CDR2 (germline): SGHNT, YYREEE (reference sequence). Written as DNA, the CDR3 is TGTGCCAGCAGCGCTGACAGGGGGTACAATGAGCAGTTCTTC. As protein: CASSADRGYNEQFF.

This clone occurred once. The CDR3 loop reads CASSPGTGRITGTEAFF. The CDR3 DNA reads as TGTGCCAGCAGCCCGGGGACAGGGAGAATAACGGGCACTGAAGCTTTCTTT. V usage is TRBV7-6 and J usage is TRBJ1-1; the match to TRBD1 covers 9 bases. The J segment lost 4 bases and the V segment lost 5 bases, leaving 14 bases of the junction unmatched. The CDR3 sequence is 17 residues long. The germline V gene has CDR1 SGHVS and CDR2 FNYEAQ.

The genes are TRBV5-1 and TRBJ1-6; D may be TRBD1 (6 bases). Germline V gene lookup returns CDR1 SGHRS and CDR2 YFSETQ. The V gene lost 4 bases and the J gene lost 7 bases, with 15 bases spanning the gap. The CDR3 length is 15 residues. The CDR3 region is CASSPQGLRNSPLHF. In nucleotides, the CDR3 is TGCGCCAGCAGCCCCCAGGGGTTGCGGAATTCACCCCTCCACTTT.